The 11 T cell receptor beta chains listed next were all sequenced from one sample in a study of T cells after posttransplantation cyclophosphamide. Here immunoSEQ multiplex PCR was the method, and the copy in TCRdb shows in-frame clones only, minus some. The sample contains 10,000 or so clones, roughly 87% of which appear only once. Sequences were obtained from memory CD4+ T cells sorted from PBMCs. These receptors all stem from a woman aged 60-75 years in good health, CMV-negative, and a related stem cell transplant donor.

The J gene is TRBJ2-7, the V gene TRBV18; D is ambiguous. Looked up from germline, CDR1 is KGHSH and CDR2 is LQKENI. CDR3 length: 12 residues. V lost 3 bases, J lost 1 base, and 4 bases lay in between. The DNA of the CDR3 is TGTGCCAGCTCACCGAGTTCCTACGAGCAGTACTTC. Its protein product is CASSPSSYEQYF.

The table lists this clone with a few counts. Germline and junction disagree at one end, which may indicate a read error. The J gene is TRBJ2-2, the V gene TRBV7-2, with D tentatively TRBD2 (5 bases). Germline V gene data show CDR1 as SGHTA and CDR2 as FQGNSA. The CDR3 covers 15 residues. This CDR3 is CASSQGRLASGELFF. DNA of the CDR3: TGCGCCAGCAGCCAAGGGCGGCTAGCTAGCGGGGAGCTGTTTTTT.

The chain's CDR3 is CASSPRSGQVYNEQFF. The CDR3 region has the DNA TGTGCCAGCAGCCCCCGATCGGGACAGGTATACAATGAGCAGTTCTTC. This chain uses TRBV7-2 with TRBJ2-1; 8 positions match TRBD1. Unmatched junction bases numbered 10, after V lost 5 bases and J lost 4 bases. Germline CDR1 reads SGHTA; CDR2 reads FQGNSA. This CDR3 comprises 16 residues.

This chain's CDR3 is CAWSVPGVWGGIQYF. The CDR3 bases are TGTGCCTGGAGTGTACCAGGGGTCTGGGGTGGCATTCAGTACTTC. The chain is built from TRBV30 and TRBJ2-4, with D possibly TRBD1 on 6 matching bases. The CDR3 has 15 amino acids. V was cut by 0 bases and J by 9 bases, with 18 bases left in between. From germline, CDR1 is GTSNPN and CDR2 SVGIG (reference sequence).

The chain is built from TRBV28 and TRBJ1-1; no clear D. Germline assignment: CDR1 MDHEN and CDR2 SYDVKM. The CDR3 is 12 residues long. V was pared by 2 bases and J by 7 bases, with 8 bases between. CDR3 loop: CASSLGQLEAFF. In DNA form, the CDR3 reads TGTGCCAGCAGTTTAGGGCAGCTTGAAGCTTTCTTT.

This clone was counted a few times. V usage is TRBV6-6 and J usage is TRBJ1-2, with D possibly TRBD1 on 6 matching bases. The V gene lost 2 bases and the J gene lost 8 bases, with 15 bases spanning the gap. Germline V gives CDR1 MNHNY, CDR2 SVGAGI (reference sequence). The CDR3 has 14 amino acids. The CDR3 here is CASSYAYRVGGYTF. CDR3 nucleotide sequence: TGTGCCAGCAGTTACGCCTACAGGGTAGGGGGCTACACCTTC.

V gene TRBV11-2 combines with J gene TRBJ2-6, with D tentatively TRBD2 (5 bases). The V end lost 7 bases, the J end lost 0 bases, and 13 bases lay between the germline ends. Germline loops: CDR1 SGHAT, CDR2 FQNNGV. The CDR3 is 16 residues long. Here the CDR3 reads CASTPGLFSGANVLTF. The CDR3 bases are TGTGCCAGCACCCCGGGGTTGTTCTCTGGGGCCAACGTCCTGACTTTC.

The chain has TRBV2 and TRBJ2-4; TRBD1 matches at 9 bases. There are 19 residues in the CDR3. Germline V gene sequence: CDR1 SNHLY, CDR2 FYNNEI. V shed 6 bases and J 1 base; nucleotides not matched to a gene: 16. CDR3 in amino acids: CASSLRDRVGVMAKNIQYF. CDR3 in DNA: TGTGCCAGCAGCCTACGGGACAGGGTAGGAGTAATGGCCAAAAACATTCAGTACTTC.

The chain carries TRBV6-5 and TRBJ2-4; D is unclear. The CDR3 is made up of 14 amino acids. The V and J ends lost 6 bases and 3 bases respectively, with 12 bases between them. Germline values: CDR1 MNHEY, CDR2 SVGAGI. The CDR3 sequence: CASRKTQDKNIQYF. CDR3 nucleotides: TGTGCCAGCAGGAAGACACAAGACAAAAACATTCAGTACTTC.

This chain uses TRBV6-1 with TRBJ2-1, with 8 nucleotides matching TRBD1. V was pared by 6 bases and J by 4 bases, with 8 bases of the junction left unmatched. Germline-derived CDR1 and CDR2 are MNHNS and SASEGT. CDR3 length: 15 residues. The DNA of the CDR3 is TGTGCCAGCAGGGGCTTGGGACAGGTTTACAATGAGCAGTTCTTC. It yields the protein CASRGLGQVYNEQFF.

The CDR3 nucleotides read TGCGCCAGCAGCTTGGTGGGGCACACCATGAACACTGAAGCTTTCTTT. Protein sequence: CASSLVGHTMNTEAFF. The chain employs TRBV5-1 and TRBJ1-1; a weak D match, TRBD1 (5 bases). Germline CDR1 and CDR2: SGHRS and YFSETQ. Trimming cost V 0 bases and J 0 bases, with 12 bases left between them. This CDR3 has 16 residues.